The sample holds many counts of the clone carrying this T cell receptor beta chain. Antigen unknown. This record comes from a study of T-cell reconstitution after alpha-beta-depleted transplantation in children. Preparation of the TCRbeta library was carried out with unique molecular identifiers. TCRdb processed the PCR reads anew with MiXCR; each CDR3 protein has one entry. The table includes 450,000 to 600,000 distinct CDR3 sequences, 10% to 15% detected once. Germline values: CDR1 GTSNPN, CDR2 SVGIG (reference sequence). The V end lost 0 bases, the J end lost 4 bases, and 12 bases lay between the germline ends. The CDR3 is 14 residues long. Overall study findings and caveats: Several hundred expanded graft clones reportedly gave rise to the alpha-beta T cells present about two months after transplant. Most T-cell counts and diversity one year after the transplant came from T cells that were newly produced.

This specimen was PBMCs, mostly from graft donor cells, taken 360 days after TCRalphabeta/CD19-depleted stem cell transplant. The receptor comes from a male patient aged 10 to 17 who had a stem cell transplant for acute myeloid leukemia, so the T cells may come from the graft donor. The J gene is TRBJ1-1, the V gene TRBV30; D unresolved. The CDR3 loop is CAWSVYRGVTEAFF. In nucleotides, the CDR3 is TGTGCCTGGAGTGTATATCGGGGAGTCACTGAAGCTTTCTTT.